Listed below are T cell receptor beta chains from one sample, sequenced in a study of molecular identifiers for immune sequencing clone quantification. TCRdb processed the PCR reads anew with MiXCR; each CDR3 protein has one entry. Seen here are over 600,000 distinct CDR3 sequences, 15% to 20% observed once, and the top ten hold roughly 0.9%. The sequencing sample was made of naive CD8+ T cells from blood, with Jurkat cell RNA spiked in. These receptor sequences come from a human donor in good health. Some libraries in this study had Jurkat cell RNA spiked in. Both conserved end residues are part of each CDR3. A D gene is named only where the DNA matches it firmly.

V gene,D gene,J gene,CDR3 protein
TRBV12-3/TRBV12-4,NA,TRBJ2-5,CASSYLLFRQETQYF
TRBV27,NA,TRBJ2-7,CASSLGGRANEQYF
TRBV18,TRBD2,TRBJ2-3,CASSPPRGSGGAEDTQYF
TRBV4-3,NA,TRBJ1-1,CASSQDLPVRNTEAFF
TRBV29-1,NA,TRBJ1-3,CSVGHFSGNTIYF
TRBV28,NA,TRBJ2-7,CASSPPEGYEQYF
TRBV29-1,TRBD2,TRBJ2-7,CSVLAGTYEQYF
TRBV27,NA,TRBJ1-1,CASSSPPSNTEAFF
TRBV19,NA,TRBJ1-5,CASSTLSGEYSNQPQHF
TRBV6-6,NA,TRBJ2-1,CASSYSAGYEQFF
TRBV12-3/TRBV12-4,NA,TRBJ1-5,CASSLGHNNQPQHF
TRBV14,NA,TRBJ2-7,CASSQDSLGPYEQYF
TRBV27,TRBD2,TRBJ2-5,CASSVTGLAAIQETQYF
TRBV6-5,NA,TRBJ2-3,CASSWLTGGPGDTQYF
TRBV30,NA,TRBJ2-6,CAWSLEPGGANVLTF
TRBV7-9,TRBD2,TRBJ2-3,CTSSQLAGVSDTQYF
TRBV7-9,NA,TRBJ1-1,CASSRGGQEAFF
TRBV13,NA,TRBJ2-3,CASSLPSASQDTQYF
TRBV2,TRBD2,TRBJ2-2,CASSGVGRGTGELFF
TRBV7-2,TRBD2,TRBJ2-7,CASSPGTSAPIHEQYF
TRBV28,NA,TRBJ1-1,CASSPHPAGVSTEAFF
TRBV5-8,TRBD1,TRBJ1-5,CASSSTWDRSDQPQHF
TRBV14,NA,TRBJ2-3,CASSQFGGTGSTDTQYF
TRBV2,NA,TRBJ2-1,CASSELGYNEQLF
TRBV6-5,NA,TRBJ2-5,CASSKHDYQETQYF
TRBV9,NA,TRBJ1-1,CASSPTGTPNTEAFF
TRBV20-1,NA,TRBJ2-7,CSARDFGGFTYEQYF
TRBV29-1,NA,TRBJ2-3,CSVIVIDTQYF
TRBV4-3,NA,TRBJ2-1,CASSQDLGQSNEQFF
TRBV7-9,TRBD1,TRBJ2-3,CASSPNFGTASTDTQYF
TRBV5-5,NA,TRBJ2-5,CASSPPQGETQYF
TRBV24-1,TRBD2,TRBJ2-7,CATSDSQGSGGPYEQYF
TRBV4-1,TRBD1,TRBJ1-1,CASSLGDSSDTEAFF
TRBV10-3,NA,TRBJ2-7,CAISESDNPSDSYEQYF
TRBV2,NA,TRBJ2-3,CASSETGRRDTQYF
TRBV7-2,NA,TRBJ2-7,CASSLSPPGELPKQYF
TRBV7-2,NA,TRBJ1-2,CASSEVSTVFYYGYTF
TRBV27,NA,TRBJ2-1,CASSVRGGGSNEQFF
TRBV7-9,TRBD2,TRBJ2-5,CASSLGREWGETQYF
TRBV27,NA,TRBJ1-1,CASSWTEANTEAFF
TRBV19,NA,TRBJ2-7,CASSEYFYALPYEQYF